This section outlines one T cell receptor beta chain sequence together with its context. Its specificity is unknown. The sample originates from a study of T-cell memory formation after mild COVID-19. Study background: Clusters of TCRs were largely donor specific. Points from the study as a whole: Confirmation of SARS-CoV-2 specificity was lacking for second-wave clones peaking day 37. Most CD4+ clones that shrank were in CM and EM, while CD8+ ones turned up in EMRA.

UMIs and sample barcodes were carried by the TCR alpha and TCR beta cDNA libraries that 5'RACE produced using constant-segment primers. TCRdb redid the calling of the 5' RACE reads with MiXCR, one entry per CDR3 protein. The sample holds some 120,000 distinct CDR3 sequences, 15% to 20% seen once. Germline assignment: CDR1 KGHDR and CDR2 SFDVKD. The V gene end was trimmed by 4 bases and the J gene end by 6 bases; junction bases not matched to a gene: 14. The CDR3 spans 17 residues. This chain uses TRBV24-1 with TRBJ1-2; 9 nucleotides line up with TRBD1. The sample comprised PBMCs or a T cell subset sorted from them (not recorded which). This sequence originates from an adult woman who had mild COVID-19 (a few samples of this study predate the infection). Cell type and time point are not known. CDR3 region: CATSDPGQGHSLNGYTF. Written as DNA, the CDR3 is TGTGCCACCAGTGACCCAGGACAGGGGCACTCGCTCAATGGCTACACCTTC.